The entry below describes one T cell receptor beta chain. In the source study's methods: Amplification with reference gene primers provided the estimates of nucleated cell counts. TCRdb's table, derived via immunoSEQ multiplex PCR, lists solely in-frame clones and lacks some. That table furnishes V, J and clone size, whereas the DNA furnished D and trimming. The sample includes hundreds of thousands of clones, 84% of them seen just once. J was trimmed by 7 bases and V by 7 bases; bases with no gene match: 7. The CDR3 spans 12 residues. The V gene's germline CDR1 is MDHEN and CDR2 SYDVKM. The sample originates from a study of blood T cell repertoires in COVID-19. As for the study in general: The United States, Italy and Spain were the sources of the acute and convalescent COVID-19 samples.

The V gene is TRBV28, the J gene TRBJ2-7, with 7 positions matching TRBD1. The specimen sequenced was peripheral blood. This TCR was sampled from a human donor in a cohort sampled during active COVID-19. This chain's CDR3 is CASTLSGGEQYF. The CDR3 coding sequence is TGTGCCAGCACCTTGTCAGGGGGTGAGCAGTACTTC.